This TCR beta chain came from a study of beta chain features in type 1 diabetes (dated by TCRdb to between 2018 and 2020). Broadly, across the study: Patients and healthy donors did not differ in mean age, gender distribution, total cell number or subset yield. Regulatory and stem cell-like memory subsets were isolated from only 8 patients and roughly 8 healthy donors, whereas naive and central memory subsets came from all 30 or so donors. The study compared TCRB repertoires of sorted circulating CD4+ T cell subsets between recently diagnosed type 1 diabetes patients and matched healthy donors. A total of around 110,000,000 sorted cells were examined across all samples, and a strong correlation was observed between cell number per subset and RNA yield. Results and caveats for the whole study, not just this receptor: Naive, central memory and regulatory TCRB repertoires appeared to be more alike among patients than among healthy donors. Because cDNA was sequenced instead of genomic DNA, activated cells with high expression could be over-represented, although the groups did not differ in activation or CD3 levels. Patients with type 1 diabetes made fewer insertions and deleted more nucleotides at VDJ recombination sites, implying thymic rearrangement abnormalities. Only small numbers of individuals were included in the HLA sub-analyses, which left unresolved whether HLA type had any influence on TCRB rearrangement. PCR may preferentially amplify shorter templates, but because patient and control samples were amplified and corrected together, any resulting skew would affect both groups equally. A moderate but significant shortening of TCRB CDR3 length was observed in type 1 diabetes patients in all four CD4+ subsets.

Trimming at the junction amounts to 5 bases on V and 0 bases on J, and the germline ends lie 10 bases apart. CDR1 and CDR2 (MNHNS, SASEGT) derive from the germline V gene. Reading from cysteine to phenylalanine, the CDR3 counts 14 amino acids. The DNA shown is the 42-base CDR3, in frame from base 1. A single peripheral blood draw of approximately 0.11 L on average was collected from each donor into heparinised tubes. Using a panel that included CD45RO, CCR7, CD25, CD127, CD95 and CD27, naive, central memory, regulatory and stem cell-like memory CD4+ T cells were sorted on a BD FACSAria II. A purity above 98% was achieved for all sorted populations. PBMCs were separated immediately by Lymphoprep density gradient centrifugation and were stained directly, without being cultured. So that batch effects would be minimized, each experiment stained and sorted samples in pairs, pairing one healthy donor with one patient.

Remarks on this clone: It lacks a known antigen. Within one base of it there is no much larger clone, and no base qualities were kept.

The entire amount of isolated RNA was reverse transcribed using the High Capacity cDNA Reverse Transcription Kit, so the sequenced TCRB transcripts were expressed ones. Deep immunoSEQ sequencing was applied to naive, central memory and regulatory T cell samples, giving an average of roughly 3.5 million total reads per sample. Sorted cells were lysed in RLT buffer, and RNA was extracted using DNase-treated RNeasy Micro or Mini kits according to cell number. To prevent cross-contamination, every cell subset was processed on its own, while patient and healthy donor samples were processed together. TCRB sequences were amplified from cDNA with the immunoSEQ multiplex PCR, producing 87-bp fragments spanning the CDR3 region. The amplicons were sequenced using the Illumina HiSeq platform. Per the source publication's procedure: Synthetic template baselines were used to correct PCR bias computationally, reads within Hamming distance 2 were collapsed together, and singletons that could not be merged were discarded. Reads were aligned against IMGT so that V, D and J genes, CDR3 length and insertions or deletions at six rearrangement sites could be assigned. Clonotype counts were normalized to sorted cell number within each subset before computing true diversity and Gini coefficients with the tcR R package. Repertoire sharing was quantified using the overlap coefficient calculated on TCRB nucleotide sequences. Out-of-frame TCRB sequences from naive cells were analyzed as a proxy for the pre-selection repertoire. Sourced from immuneACCESS, this table was stored by TCRdb with only in-frame sequences that have V and J called. A share of the clones is absent; for the studies checked, an unresolved V gene accounts for under half, and the remainder has no known explanation. V, J and clone size are those of that table, while D and trimming were read from the DNA. For this sample the table gives hundreds of thousands of clones, of which 11% to 15% were detected only once. Clones ranked in the top ten supply just under 0.04% of the sample.

The chain uses TRBV6-1 and TRBJ1-2; the D gene cannot be named for sure. The sample was naive CD4+ T cells from blood. The sample's cell subset or site, from its label and the paper: true naive CD4+ T cells. The sequence came from a man between 18 and 29 years old with type 1 diabetes. The DNA sequence reads TGTGCCAGCAGTATAAATCCAACTAACTATGGCTACACCTTC. Its amino acids are CASSINPTNYGYTF.